Shown below are 29 T cell receptor beta chains from a single sample sequenced in a study of blood T cell repertoires in COVID-19 (dated by TCRdb to the early 2020s). Library method: the immunoSEQ multiplex PCR assay. The clones in this table, taken by TCRdb from immuneACCESS, are in-frame only. Not every clone is retained; where verified, under half of the shortfall comes from an unresolved V gene, and the cause of the rest is unknown. The sample table shows hundreds of thousands of clones, and 85% are seen once. The ten largest clones capture around 1.9% of the sample. The material sequenced was PBMCs or T cells enriched from blood (not recorded which). These receptors all come from a woman between 25 and 40 years old who had been exposed to COVID-19.

This clone was counted many times. The rearrangement joins TRBV4-1 to TRBJ2-2; D perhaps matches TRBD1 (6 bases). Germline CDR1 MGHRA, CDR2 YSYEKL. With 5 bases removed from V and 2 bases from J, the gap between germline ends came to 18 bases. The CDR3 has 17 residues. CDR3 amino acids: CASSSGLGTTNTGELFF. The CDR3, as DNA: TGCGCCAGCAGCTCGGGTCTAGGGACAACAAACACCGGGGAGCTGTTTTTT.

This chain joins TRBV30 and TRBJ1-1; D is uncertain. Germline CDR1 is GTSNPN and CDR2 is SVGIG (reference sequence). The length of the CDR3 is 13 residues. The V end lost 0 bases, the J end lost 3 bases, and 8 bases lay between the germline ends. Here the CDR3 DNA reads TGTGCCTGGAGTGTATTTGCGGACACTGAAGCTTTCTTT. Its protein is CAWSVFADTEAFF.

V and J are TRBV7-2 and TRBJ2-5; 7 bases line up with TRBD1. J gave up 3 bases and V 4 bases, and 8 bases lay outside the gene matches. CDR1 and CDR2 (germline): SGHTA, FQGNSA. The CDR3 loop spans 15 amino acids. The CDR3 here is CASSYRGSGEETQYF. The CDR3 DNA reads TGTGCCAGCAGCTACAGGGGATCTGGGGAAGAGACCCAGTACTTC.

The rearrangement links TRBV7-2 to TRBJ2-4, with D possibly TRBD2 on 6 matching bases. The CDR3 is made up of 17 amino acids. CDR1 and CDR2 (germline): SGHTA, FQGNSA. Trimming took 5 bases from V and 0 from J, leaving 17 bases between them. The CDR3 nucleotides read TGTGCCAGCAGCCCGAGTAGCGGCCTTCTAGCCAAAAACATTCAGTACTTC. Encoded protein: CASSPSSGLLAKNIQYF.

The V call is TRBV6-4, the J call TRBJ2-2; the D gene is possibly TRBD2 (5 bases). V lost 5 bases, J lost 4 bases, and 23 bases lay in between. Germline loops: CDR1 MRHNA, CDR2 SNTAGT. The CDR3 extends over 18 amino acids. CDR3 nucleotides: TGTGCCAGCAGTTCTGACTGGACTCGAAGTCCTTCCACCGGGGAGCTGTTTTTT. It encodes CASSSDWTRSPSTGELFF.

Turning to this clone: The same CDR3 arises from other DNA sequences in this sample as well. V gene TRBV30 combines with J gene TRBJ1-4, with D uncertain. CDR3 length equals 12 residues. Trimming removed 0 bases from V and 8 bases from J, with 7 bases in between. Looked up from germline, CDR1 is GTSNPN and CDR2 is SVGIG (reference sequence). The CDR3 sequence is CAWSVLREKLFF. CDR3 DNA sequence: TGTGCCTGGAGTGTATTGAGGGAAAAACTGTTTTTT.

This rearrangement joins TRBV19 to TRBJ2-7; possible D gene TRBD2, 6 bases. CDR3 length: 15 residues. Germline V lookup: CDR1 LNHDA, CDR2 SQIVND (reference sequence). V dropped 4 bases and J dropped 5 bases, with 18 bases sitting between them. The CDR3 here is CASSKNPSVHDEQYF. The CDR3 DNA follows: TGTGCCAGTAGTAAAAATCCTAGCGTGCACGACGAGCAGTACTTC.

The V gene is TRBV11-2, the J gene TRBJ2-3, with a weak D call TRBD2 (6 bases). The germline CDR1 and CDR2 sequences are SGHAT and FQNNGV. The ends were cut back, 2 bases at V and 7 bases at J, with 22 bases in the middle. CDR3 size: 17 residues. The CDR3 loop reads CASSLLGASENPNTQYF. In DNA form, the CDR3 reads TGTGCCAGCAGCTTATTAGGCGCTAGCGAAAATCCAAATACGCAGTATTTT. The entire variable domain, with the rest obtained from reference TRBV11-2 and TRBJ2-3, is as follows: EAGVAQSPRYKIIEKRQSVAFWCNPISGHATLYWYQQILGQGPKLLIQFQNNGVVDDSQLPKDRFSAERLKGVDSTLKIQPAKLEDSAVYLCASSLLGASENPNTQYFGPGTRLTVL.

This chain uses TRBV28 with TRBJ1-6; weak D call: TRBD1 (6 bases). V lost 7 bases and J lost 5, with 12 bases in between. The CDR3 extends over 14 amino acids. Per the germline V gene, CDR1 is MDHEN and CDR2 is SYDVKM. The CDR3 sequence: CASTLGQNNSPLHF. In nucleotides, the CDR3 is TGTGCCAGCACGTTAGGACAGAATAATTCACCCCTCCACTTT. Full variable domain (missing parts from reference TRBV28 and TRBJ1-6): DVKVTQSSRYLVKRTGEKVFLECVQDMDHENMFWYRQDPGLGLRLIYFSYDVKMKEKGDIPEGYSVSREKKERFSLILESASTNQTSMYLCASTLGQNNSPLHFGNGTRLTVT.

This clone was seen more than once but under ten times. This chain links TRBV20-1 with TRBJ1-5; the D gene is possibly TRBD1 (6 bases). Trimming shortened V by 3 bases and J by 1 base, and 10 bases separated the two germline ends. The CDR3 runs to 14 residues. Germline V gives CDR1 DFQATT, CDR2 SNEGSKA (reference sequence). CDR3 sequence reads: CSASEGGSNQPQHF. DNA for the CDR3: TGCAGTGCTAGTGAAGGGGGAAGCAATCAGCCCCAGCATTTT.

V gene TRBV28 combines with J gene TRBJ1-2, with 7 bases lining up with TRBD1. V shed 7 bases and J 5 bases; nucleotides not matched to a gene: 10. This CDR3 has 14 residues. In germline, CDR1 is MDHEN, CDR2 SYDVKM. CDR3 DNA: TGTGCCAGCAACCCCGACAGGGTTTCTTATGGCTACACCTTC. Its translation is CASNPDRVSYGYTF.

CDR3 loop: CASSRGQTARTQYF. The CDR3 bases are TGTGCCAGCAGCCGGGGACAGACGGCCCGGACCCAGTACTTC. The chain links TRBV7-3 to TRBJ2-5; 7 bases align to TRBD1. Germline V gene lookup returns CDR1 SGHTA and CDR2 FQGTGA. This CDR3 spans 14 amino acids. Trimming cost V 5 bases and J 7 bases; bases outside gene matches: 10.

This clone has only one observation. The rearrangement links TRBV2 to TRBJ2-2, with unresolved D. The CDR3 covers 14 residues. V gave up 1 base and J gave up 5 bases, with 8 bases separating them. Per germline, CDR1 SNHLY and CDR2 FYNNEI. DNA for the CDR3: TGTGCCAGCAGTGAAGATCTATTTACCGGGGAGCTGTTTTTT. It translates to CASSEDLFTGELFF.

This clone was seen a handful of times. The chain recombines TRBV7-9 with TRBJ1-2; 8 bases match TRBD1. CDR3 size: 13 residues. Germline CDR1 SEHNR, CDR2 FQNEAQ (reference sequence). V lost 5 bases, J lost 8 bases, and 7 bases stayed unmatched. The CDR3 coding sequence is TGTGCCAGCAGCATATCAACAGGGGGAGGCTACACCTTC. Translated, it gives CASSISTGGGYTF.

The chain combines TRBV3-1 (or the pseudogene TRBV3-2) with TRBJ2-7; D gene uncertain. This CDR3 contains 14 residues. V was trimmed by 1 base and J by 2 bases, leaving 9 bases between them. Germline CDR1 reads LGHDT; CDR2 reads YNNKEL (reference sequence). The CDR3 nucleotides are TGTGCCAGCAGCCAAGTTCCGGGTCCCTACGAGCAGTACTTC. Translating it yields CASSQVPGPYEQYF.

This clone was seen once. J is TRBJ1-2 and V is TRBV12-3 or TRBV12-4; 7 positions match TRBD1. There are 11 residues in the CDR3. Unmatched junction bases numbered 4, after V lost 6 bases and J lost 9 bases. CDR3: CASRSRGSYTF. In nucleotides, the CDR3 is TGTGCCAGCAGATCCAGGGGGAGCTACACCTTC.

In its sample, this clone was seen a few times. This chain uses TRBV7-2 with TRBJ2-1; 8 bases map to TRBD2. The J segment lost 8 bases and the V segment lost 8 bases, leaving 11 bases of the junction unmatched. The CDR3 is 14 residues long. The V gene's germline CDR1 is SGHTA and CDR2 FQGNSA. CDR3 region: CASAGTSVGYEQFF. The CDR3 DNA reads as TGTGCCAGCGCAGGGACTAGTGTAGGATATGAGCAGTTCTTC.

The rearrangement uses TRBV5-1 and TRBJ2-1; D might be TRBD1 (6 bases). The CDR3 extends over 15 amino acids. V gave up 2 bases and J gave up 9 bases, with 18 bases separating them. The germline gives CDR1 SGHRS, CDR2 YFSETQ. CDR3 residues: CASSLYRDLQGEQFF. The CDR3 nucleotides are TGCGCCAGCAGCTTATACAGGGATCTTCAGGGTGAGCAGTTCTTC.

This clone was observed a single time. V gene TRBV7-9 combines with J gene TRBJ1-1; 9 bases match TRBD1. Trimming cost V 5 bases and J 5 bases; bases outside gene matches: 6. In germline, CDR1 is SEHNR, CDR2 FQNEAQ (reference sequence). CDR3 length: 14 residues. This chain's CDR3 is CASSQQGAGTEAFF. CDR3 coding DNA: TGTGCCAGCAGCCAACAGGGGGCTGGGACTGAAGCTTTCTTT. Full variable domain (outside the CDR3, taken from reference TRBV7-9 and TRBJ1-1): DTGVSQNPRHKITKRGQNVTFRCDPISEHNRLYWYRQTLGQGPEFLTYFQNEAQLEKSRLLSDRFSAERPKGSFSTLEIQRTEQGDSAMYLCASSQQGAGTEAFFGQGTRLTVV.

The gene calls are TRBV5-1 and TRBJ2-7; 9 nucleotides match TRBD2. Germline V gives CDR1 SGHRS, CDR2 YFSETQ. The CDR3 has 15 amino acids. V dropped 2 bases and J dropped 1; count of bases not matched to a gene: 4. The CDR3 region has the DNA TGCGCCAGCAGCTTCCAAGCGGGGGGTTCCTACGAGCAGTACTTC. It codes for CASSFQAGGSYEQYF.

Here the CDR3 reads CASSQQGTGTGELFF. The CDR3 bases are TGTGCCAGCAGCCAACAGGGGACCGGCACCGGGGAGCTGTTTTTT. The V gene is TRBV3-1 (or the pseudogene TRBV3-2), the J gene TRBJ2-2; perhaps TRBD1 as D (6 bases). Germline V CDR1 and CDR2: LGHDT, YNNKEL (reference sequence). The V end was cut by 2 bases, the J end by 4 bases, with 11 bases between. This CDR3 comprises 15 residues.

This clone was observed once. The genes are TRBV4-3 and TRBJ2-3; TRBD2 matches at 12 bases. Germline V gene sequence: CDR1 LGHNA, CDR2 YSLEER. V lost 1 base and J lost 3; bases outside the gene matches: 8. The CDR3 has 18 amino acids. Here the CDR3 reads CASSQALAGGLMTDTQYF. The CDR3 coding sequence is TGCGCCAGCAGCCAAGCGCTAGCGGGGGGGCTAATGACAGATACGCAGTATTTT.

The V call is TRBV5-1, the J call TRBJ2-1; 15 bases fit TRBD2. The germline gives CDR1 SGHRS, CDR2 YFSETQ. This CDR3 is 17 amino acids long. V gave up 2 bases and J gave up 5 bases; unmatched junction bases: 5. CDR3 sequence: CASSFGLAGGRDNEQFF. CDR3 nucleotides: TGCGCCAGCAGCTTTGGACTAGCGGGAGGGAGGGACAATGAGCAGTTCTTC. Complete variable domain (other parts from reference TRBV5-1 and TRBJ2-1): KAGVTQTPRYLIKTRGQQVTLSCSPISGHRSVSWYQQTPGQGLQFLFEYFSETQRNKGNFPGRFSGRQFSNSRSEMNVSTLELGDSALYLCASSFGLAGGRDNEQFFGPGTRLTVL.

This clone was found once. This chain uses TRBV28 with TRBJ1-5; 10 positions match TRBD1. Germline CDR1 is MDHEN and CDR2 is SYDVKM. This CDR3 comprises 17 residues. V lost 3 bases and J lost 4; bases outside the gene matches: 9. CDR3 residues: CASSFWTGGNSNQPQHF. The CDR3 coding sequence is TGTGCCAGCAGTTTTTGGACAGGGGGGAACTCTAATCAGCCCCAGCATTTT.

This chain uses TRBV9 with TRBJ2-6, with TRBD1 matching over 8 bases. After removal of 7 bases from V and 4 bases from J, the junction contained 4 bases not matched to a gene. The length of the CDR3 is 14 residues. Germline values: CDR1 SGDLS, CDR2 YYNGEE. CDR3 loop: CASDRGTGANVLTF. The CDR3 region has the DNA TGTGCCAGCGACAGGGGAACCGGGGCCAACGTCCTGACTTTC.

The chain combines TRBV11-3 with TRBJ2-2; 7 bases map to TRBD1. The CDR3 has 15 amino acids. Germline CDR1 is SGHNT and CDR2 is YENEEA. V lost 5 bases to trimming and J lost 0 bases; unmatched junction nucleotides: 3. CDR3 in amino acids: CASSPGQTNTGELFF. The CDR3 nucleotides read TGTGCCAGCAGCCCGGGACAGACGAACACCGGGGAGCTGTTTTTT.

The chain uses TRBV7-9 and TRBJ2-7; D possibly corresponds to TRBD1 (8 bases). The germline V gene encodes CDR1 SEHNR and CDR2 FQNEAQ (reference sequence). The length of the CDR3 is 16 residues. V dropped 5 bases and J dropped 4 bases, with 21 bases sitting between them. The CDR3 DNA is TGTGCCAGCAGCCAAAGGGGGGGACAGGACTTTTACGAGCAGTACTTC. It yields the protein CASSQRGGQDFYEQYF. The full variable domain, in which reference TRBV7-9 and TRBJ2-7 provide the parts outside the CDR3, is DTGVSQNPRHKITKRGQNVTFRCDPISEHNRLYWYRQTLGQGPEFLTYFQNEAQLEKSRLLSDRFSAERPKGSFSTLEIQRTEQGDSAMYLCASSQRGGQDFYEQYFGPGTRLTVT.

The chain is built from TRBV5-1 and TRBJ2-5; TRBD1 matches 7 bases. Germline CDR1 and CDR2: SGHRS and YFSETQ. This CDR3 comprises 16 residues. The J segment lost 2 bases and the V segment lost 4 bases, leaving 11 bases of the junction unmatched. The CDR3 spells CASSPTGVGQQETQYF. CDR3 DNA sequence: TGCGCCAGCAGCCCAACCGGGGTGGGACAGCAAGAGACCCAGTACTTC.

The chain recombines TRBV5-4 with TRBJ1-3; D is unresolved. Germline CDR1 and CDR2: SGHNT and YYREEE (reference sequence). The V gene lost 4 bases and the J gene lost 0 bases, with 8 bases spanning the gap. This CDR3 contains 14 residues. CDR3 sequence reads: CASSHSNSGNTIYF. CDR3 in DNA: TGTGCCAGCAGCCATAGTAACTCTGGAAACACCATATATTTT.